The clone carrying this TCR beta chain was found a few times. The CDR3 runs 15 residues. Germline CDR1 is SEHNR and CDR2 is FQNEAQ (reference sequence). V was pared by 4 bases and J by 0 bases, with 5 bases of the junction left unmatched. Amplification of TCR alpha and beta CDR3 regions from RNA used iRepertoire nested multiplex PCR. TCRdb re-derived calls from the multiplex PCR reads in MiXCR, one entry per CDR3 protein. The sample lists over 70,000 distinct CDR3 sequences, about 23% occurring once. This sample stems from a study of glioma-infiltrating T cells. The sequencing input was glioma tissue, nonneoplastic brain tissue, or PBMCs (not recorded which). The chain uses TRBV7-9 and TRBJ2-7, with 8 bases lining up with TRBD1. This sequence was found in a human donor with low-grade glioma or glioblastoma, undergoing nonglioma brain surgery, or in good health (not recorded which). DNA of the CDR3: TGTGCCAGCAGCTCTCGGACAGGGACCTCCTACGAGCAGTACTTC. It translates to CASSSRTGTSYEQYF.